This T cell receptor (beta chain) was found in a study of CD8 T cells in Susac syndrome (dated by TCRdb to between 2018 and 2020). Describing the broader study: Whether CD8+ T cell activation and differentiation in Susac syndrome was antigen driven was tested using repertoire sequencing.

Peripheral blood CD8+ and CD4+ T cells from healthy donors, Susac syndrome patients and multiple sclerosis patients were profiled by high-throughput TCR beta sequencing. Healthy donors were included as age- and sex-matched controls. Bulk CD8+ and CD4+ T cells were purified magnetically by negative isolation, whereas CD8+ TEMRA cells were enriched by FACS. Blood was drawn into EDTA tubes, processed within 24 hours, and PBMCs were isolated by density gradient centrifugation. PBMCs intended for TCR sequencing were cryopreserved in liquid nitrogen and were subsequently thawed in a 37 degrees C water bath. Purity of sorted or isolated CD4+, CD8+ and CD8+ TEMRA cells was at least 90%. The paper as a whole reports these results and caveats: The number of individuals in the TCR sequencing and HLA analysis was acknowledged as relatively small.

Turning to this clonotype: The specificity of this receptor is unknown. Base qualities are not at hand, and no much larger clone is one base apart.

RNA was extracted with the RNeasy kit and roughly 0.45 to 1 ug was reverse transcribed using random hexamers. The immunoSEQ multiplex PCR assay, which covers 54 Vbeta and 13 Jbeta segments, was used to amplify TCR beta CDR3 regions. Bias from PCR amplification was corrected by using a synthetic template baseline for primer optimization and for computational correction. Per the authors' processing: Reads were annotated to V, D and J genes per IMGT and analyzed with immunoSEQ Analyzer, keeping only productive sequences. Clonality was computed as one minus Shannon entropy normalized by log2 of the number of productive unique sequences. For each patient and control, public and private clones were evaluated within the 100 most prevalent clones. Susac-specific clones were defined as absent from healthy and MS cohorts, roughly 1,100 published viral clones and other ImmuneACCESS disease sequences. TCRdb itself trimmed the public reads at Q25 with fastp, ran MiXCR and retained productive beta chains. Here each entry gathers all rows of one CDR3 protein and keeps the most common genes and DNA. These V and J calls derive from TCRdb rather than the authors' analysis. The sample includes about 120,000 distinct CDR3 sequences, with about 93% observed a single time. The ten largest clones capture around 0.15% of the sample.

The source material was CD4+ T cells from PBMCs. The sequence came from a human donor in good health.

The CDR3 is CASSQGNEIWGYTF. At the DNA level, the sequence is TGCGCCAGCAGCCAAGGGAACGAGATCTGGGGCTACACCTTC. The chain joins TRBV4-3 to TRBJ1-2, with no reliable assignment of the D segment. Reading from cysteine to phenylalanine, the CDR3 counts 14 amino acids. Only CDR3 DNA is held: 42 bases, read in frame from base 1. The junction carries 14 bases between V and J, which are trimmed by 1 base and 8 bases respectively. CDR1 LGHNA and CDR2 YSLEER were looked up in the germline V gene.